Below are 22 T cell receptor beta chains sequenced from a single sample in a study of T cell responses to AZD1222 COVID-19 vaccine. Sequencing used immunoSEQ multiplex PCR; TCRdb keeps in-frame clones, though not all of them. The profile shows about 100,000 clones, about 90% of them singletons. The sequencing here drew on peripheral blood, taken on day 0 of AZD1222 vaccination. The receptors come from an adult in good health.

The gene calls are TRBV18 and TRBJ2-1; 11 nucleotides align to TRBD2. J lost 8 bases, V lost 10 bases, and 10 bases had no gene match. The CDR3 is made up of 14 amino acids. Germline CDR1 is KGHSH and CDR2 is LQKENI. In DNA, the CDR3 is TGTGCCACCTTAACCGGGACTAGCGGCGATGAGCAGTTCTTC. This codes for CATLTGTSGDEQFF.

Ten or more counts support this clone. The J gene is TRBJ2-7, the V gene TRBV7-9; the match to TRBD2 covers 7 bases. From germline, CDR1 is SEHNR and CDR2 FQNEAQ (reference sequence). The CDR3 has 17 residues. V lost 6 bases and J lost 5; bases outside the gene matches: 19. The CDR3 reads CASSSDIGSGKGHEQYF. CDR3 bases: TGTGCCAGCAGTTCCGACATCGGCAGCGGGAAGGGCCACGAGCAGTACTTC.

This chain uses TRBV11-2 with TRBJ2-7, with D perhaps matching TRBD2 (7 bases). V was pared by 2 bases and J by 7 bases, with 15 bases between. The CDR3 extends over 14 amino acids. Per germline, CDR1 SGHAT and CDR2 FQNNGV. The CDR3 DNA reads as TGTGCCAGCAGCTTATATCAGGGAGGGGGGGAGCAGTACTTC. This translates into CASSLYQGGGEQYF.

The chain combines TRBV10-3 with TRBJ1-5; D gene ambiguous. The CDR3 runs to 13 residues. The germline V gene has CDR1 ENHRY and CDR2 SYGVKD. Trimming removed 7 bases at V and 0 bases at J, with 7 bases between. CDR3 nucleotide sequence: TGTGCCATCACCAGAGATAGCAATCAGCCCCAGCATTTT. Its protein product is CAITRDSNQPQHF.

The chain uses TRBV6-5 and TRBJ2-2; possibly TRBD2 for D (6 bases). CDR3 length: 15 residues. CDR1 and CDR2 (germline): MNHEY, SVGAGI. Trimming took off 8 bases at V and 3 bases at J, with 16 bases between the two ends. The CDR3 nucleotides read TGTGCCAGCTTTGCGGGGCCCAGCCACACCGGGGAGCTGTTTTTT. This sequence encodes CASFAGPSHTGELFF.

V usage is TRBV20-1 and J usage is TRBJ2-3; TRBD1 agrees at 11 bases. This CDR3 region has 15 residues. CDR1 and CDR2 from the germline V gene are DFQATT and SNEGSKA (reference sequence). V lost 3 bases to trimming and J lost 3 bases; unmatched junction nucleotides: 5. CDR3 protein: CSASKDRGRTDTQYF. The CDR3 DNA reads as TGCAGTGCTAGTAAGGACAGGGGGCGGACAGATACGCAGTATTTT.

The chain combines TRBV6-4 with TRBJ2-6; D gene uncertain. Germline CDR1 reads MRHNA; CDR2 reads SNTAGT. V was cut by 2 bases and J by 0 bases, with 5 bases left in between. CDR3 size: 15 residues. CDR3 protein: CASSDRASGANVLTF. The CDR3 DNA follows: TGTGCCAGCAGTGACAGGGCCTCTGGGGCCAACGTCCTGACTTTC.

The chain has TRBV5-6 and TRBJ1-4, with D possibly TRBD1 on 5 matching bases. The CDR3 covers 13 residues. Germline assignment: CDR1 SGHDT and CDR2 YYEEEE. V dropped 7 bases and J dropped 9 bases, with 16 bases sitting between them. The CDR3 loop is CASFDSRGKKLFF. In DNA, the CDR3 is TGTGCCAGCTTTGATTCCCGGGGCAAAAAACTGTTTTTT.

This clone occurred once. The genes are TRBV28 and TRBJ2-3; TRBD1 might be the D (5 bases). This CDR3 has 15 amino acids. The V and J ends lost 2 bases and 2 bases respectively, with 11 bases between them. From germline, CDR1 is MDHEN and CDR2 SYDVKM. The CDR3 DNA reads as TGTGCCAGCAGTTTAACAGGACACTCCACAGATACGCAGTATTTT. This encodes CASSLTGHSTDTQYF.

CDR3 in amino acids: CASSLDPRGPYEQYF. The CDR3 region has the DNA TGTGCCAGCAGCTTGGACCCAAGAGGGCCCTACGAGCAGTACTTC. The chain joins TRBV5-6 to TRBJ2-7; D may be TRBD2 (5 bases). V was shortened by 0 bases and J by 2 bases, with 12 bases between the two germline ends. From germline, CDR1 is SGHDT and CDR2 YYEEEE. The CDR3 has 15 residues.

This chain joins TRBV30 and TRBJ2-7; D unresolved. From germline, CDR1 is GTSNPN and CDR2 SVGIG (reference sequence). The CDR3 is 13 residues long. Trimming left V 1 base short and J 6 bases short, with 13 bases between. The DNA of the CDR3 is TGTGCCTGGAGTGCCCGACGAGAAAGCGAGCAGTACTTC. It encodes CAWSARRESEQYF.

The chain couples TRBV14 to TRBJ1-2, with D hard to call. V was clipped by 4 bases and J by 4 bases, with 16 bases between them. The CDR3 consists of 15 residues. Germline-derived CDR1 and CDR2 are SGHDN and FVKESK. The CDR3 DNA follows: TGTGCCAGCAGCCTATCGGGAGCGGGGATCTATGGCTACACCTTC. Translation gives CASSLSGAGIYGYTF. Full variable domain (outside the CDR3, taken from reference TRBV14 and TRBJ1-2): EAGVTQFPSHSVIEKGQTVTLRCDPISGHDNLYWYRRVMGKEIKFLLHFVKESKQDESGMPNNRFLAERTGGTYSTLKVQPAELEDSGVYFCASSLSGAGIYGYTFGSGTRLTVV.

The chain uses TRBV5-1 and TRBJ2-5, with no clear D. The ends were cut back, 0 bases at V and 5 bases at J, with 17 bases in the middle. CDR3 size: 16 residues. Germline V gives CDR1 SGHRS, CDR2 YFSETQ. The CDR3 loop reads CASSLGDQVAEETQYF. CDR3 nucleotide sequence: TGCGCCAGCAGCTTGGGAGACCAGGTGGCAGAGGAGACCCAGTACTTC. The variable domain in full, completed from reference TRBV5-1 and TRBJ2-5, reads KAGVTQTPRYLIKTRGQQVTLSCSPISGHRSVSWYQQTPGQGLQFLFEYFSETQRNKGNFPGRFSGRQFSNSRSEMNVSTLELGDSALYLCASSLGDQVAEETQYFGPGTRLLVL.

Written as DNA, the CDR3 is TGTGCCAGCAGCCGATCAGGGACGGGCGCCGGGGAGCTGTTTTTT. This sequence encodes CASSRSGTGAGELFF. The chain recombines TRBV11-3 with TRBJ2-2, with D perhaps matching TRBD1 or TRBD2 (5 bases each). Trimming took 5 bases from V and 6 from J, leaving 16 bases between them. Germline CDR1 reads SGHNT; CDR2 reads YENEEA. CDR3 length equals 15 residues. The complete variable domain, with remaining parts taken from reference TRBV11-3 and TRBJ2-2, reads EAGVVQSPRYKIIEKKQPVAFWCNPISGHNTLYWYLQNLGQGPELLIRYENEEAVDDSQLPKDRFSAERLKGVDSTLKIQPAELGDSAVYLCASSRSGTGAGELFFGEGSRLTVL.

V usage is TRBV7-9 and J usage is TRBJ2-4; D is possibly TRBD1 (5 bases). V was shortened by 5 bases and J by 5 bases, with 10 bases between the two germline ends. Germline V CDR1 and CDR2: SEHNR, FQNEAQ (reference sequence). CDR3 length: 13 residues. This CDR3 reads CASSPLGENIQYF. DNA for the CDR3: TGTGCCAGCAGCCCTTTAGGGGAAAACATTCAGTACTTC.

The chain links TRBV19 to TRBJ2-1, with 9 bases identical to TRBD1. The CDR3 extends over 15 amino acids. Germline CDR1 LNHDA, CDR2 SQIVND (reference sequence). Trimming cost V 11 bases and J 7 bases; bases outside gene matches: 15. The CDR3 nucleotides read TGTGCCTCCCGGGGAAGGACAGGGGTGTATAATGAGCAGTTCTTC. It encodes CASRGRTGVYNEQFF.

The V call is TRBV29-1, the J call TRBJ2-7, with a tentative D call TRBD1 (5 bases). This CDR3 is built from 13 residues. Germline V gene sequence: CDR1 SQVTM, CDR2 ANQGSEA. Trimming stripped 2 bases from V and 0 bases from J, with 8 bases between. The CDR3 coding sequence is TGCAGCGTTGAAACAGGTCTCTCCTACGAGCAGTACTTC. Translating it yields CSVETGLSYEQYF.

The chain combines TRBV3-1 (or the pseudogene TRBV3-2) with TRBJ2-1; D not resolved. Per the germline V gene, CDR1 is LGHDT and CDR2 is YNNKEL (reference sequence). The CDR3 runs 12 residues. The ends were cut back, 1 base at V and 8 bases at J, with 6 bases in the middle. This chain's CDR3 is CASSQAGDEQFF. CDR3 DNA: TGTGCCAGCAGCCAAGCTGGCGATGAGCAGTTCTTC.

The CDR3 here is CASSLSGTAFNEQFF. CDR3 bases: TGTGCCAGCAGCTTATCCGGGACAGCCTTTAATGAGCAGTTCTTC. This chain connects TRBV7-9 to TRBJ2-1; 7 nucleotides agree with TRBD1. With 2 bases clipped from V and 7 bases from J, the junction kept 8 bases outside the gene matches. The CDR3 loop spans 15 amino acids. Germline CDR1 and CDR2: SEHNR and FQNEAQ (reference sequence). The variable domain in full, with the rest retrieved from reference TRBV7-9 and TRBJ2-1, is DTGVSQNPRHKITKRGQNVTFRCDPISEHNRLYWYRQTLGQGPEFLTYFQNEAQLEKSRLLSDRFSAERPKGSFSTLEIQRTEQGDSAMYLCASSLSGTAFNEQFFGPGTRLTVL.

V gene TRBV25-1 combines with J gene TRBJ1-1; no clear D gene. Germline CDR1 and CDR2: MGHDK and SYGVNS. The CDR3 is 13 residues long. With 3 bases removed from V and 2 bases from J, the gap between germline ends came to 7 bases. The CDR3 protein is CASSDSVNTEAFF. The CDR3 coding sequence is TGTGCCAGCAGTGATTCTGTAAACACTGAAGCTTTCTTT.

The V and J genes are TRBV9 and TRBJ2-1; 7 bases match TRBD2. V lost 0 bases to trimming and J lost 2 bases; unmatched junction nucleotides: 2. The length of the CDR3 is 15 residues. In germline, CDR1 is SGDLS, CDR2 YYNGEE. CDR3: CASSVGGGAYNEQFF. Written as DNA, the CDR3 is TGTGCCAGCAGCGTAGGCGGGGGTGCCTACAATGAGCAGTTCTTC. The whole variable domain, filled in from reference TRBV9 and TRBJ2-1, reads DSGVTQTPKHLITATGQRVTLRCSPRSGDLSVYWYQQSLDQGLQFLIQYYNGEERAKGNILERFSAQQFPDLHSELNLSSLELGDSALYFCASSVGGGAYNEQFFGPGTRLTVL.

This clone occurred a few times. This chain joins TRBV6-5 and TRBJ1-2; TRBD1 matches at 7 bases. CDR1 and CDR2 (germline): MNHEY, SVGAGI. The V segment lost 7 bases and the J segment 1 base; nucleotides outside the gene matches: 9. This CDR3 comprises 15 residues. CDR3 loop: CASIITGVINYGYTF. The CDR3 DNA reads TGTGCCAGCATCATAACAGGGGTTATTAACTATGGCTACACCTTC.